Listed here is a single TCR beta chain. These data originate in a study of T cell changes during pregnancy in multiple sclerosis. Produced via immunoSEQ multiplex PCR; TCRdb's table is partial and in-frame only. The sample shows 45,000 to 55,000 clones, 85% to 95% of them seen only once. This CDR3 contains 16 residues. The ends were cut back, 0 bases at V and 2 bases at J, with 13 bases in the middle. Looked up from germline, CDR1 is MNHEY and CDR2 is SVGAGI. This TCR was sampled from a female donor in good health, enrolled as a control in a pregnancy study. Sequencing used CD4+ T cells from peripheral blood mononuclear cells, obtained in the second trimester of pregnancy. This rearrangement joins TRBV6-5 to TRBJ1-2; D remains unclear. This CDR3 is CASSYSSRELNYGYTF. In DNA form, the CDR3 reads TGTGCCAGCAGTTACTCGAGTCGGGAGTTGAACTATGGCTACACCTTC.